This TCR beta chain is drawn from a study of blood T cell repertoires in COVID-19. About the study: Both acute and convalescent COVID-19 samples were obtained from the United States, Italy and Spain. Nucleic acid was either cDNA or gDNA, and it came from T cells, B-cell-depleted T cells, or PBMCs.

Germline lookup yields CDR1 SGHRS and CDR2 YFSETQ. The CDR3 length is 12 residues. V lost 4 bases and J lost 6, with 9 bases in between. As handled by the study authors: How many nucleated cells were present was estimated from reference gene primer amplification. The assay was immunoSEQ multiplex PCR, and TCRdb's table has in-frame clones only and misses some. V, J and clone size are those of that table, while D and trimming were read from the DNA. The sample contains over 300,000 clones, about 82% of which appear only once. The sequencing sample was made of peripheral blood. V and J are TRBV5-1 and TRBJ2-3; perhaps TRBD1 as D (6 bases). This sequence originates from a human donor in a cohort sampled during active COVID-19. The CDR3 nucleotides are TGCGCCAGCAGCCCAGGGGTTGATACGCAGTATTTT. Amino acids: CASSPGVDTQYF. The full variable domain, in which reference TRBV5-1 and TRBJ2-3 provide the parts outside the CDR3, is KAGVTQTPRYLIKTRGQQVTLSCSPISGHRSVSWYQQTPGQGLQFLFEYFSETQRNKGNFPGRFSGRQFSNSRSEMNVSTLELGDSALYLCASSPGVDTQYFGPGTRLTVL.